This TCR beta chain was identified during a study of CD8 T cells in Susac syndrome (dated by TCRdb to the late 2010s). In the study overall: Among the sequenced Susac syndrome patients, more than 5 had clinically active disease and about eight were in clinical remission. At the time of blood withdrawal, Susac syndrome patients were either therapy-naive, taking corticosteroids (with some also receiving IVIg), or on IVIg alone. The study used repertoire sequencing to test whether antigen drove CD8+ T cell activation and differentiation in Susac syndrome. General findings and caveats noted by the study authors: No clonal expansion was detected in the CD4+ T cell repertoire of Susac syndrome patients. The number of individuals in the TCR sequencing and HLA analysis was recognized as being relatively small.

Peripheral blood CD8+ and CD4+ T cells from healthy donors, Susac syndrome patients and multiple sclerosis patients were profiled using high-throughput TCR beta sequencing. Susac syndrome patients met recently defined diagnostic criteria for definite or probable disease. Bulk CD8+ and CD4+ T cells were purified magnetically by negative isolation, whereas CD8+ TEMRA cells were enriched by FACS. Blood was drawn into EDTA tubes, processed within 24 hours, and PBMCs were isolated by density gradient centrifugation. PBMCs destined for TCR sequencing were cryopreserved in liquid nitrogen and later thawed in a 37 °C water bath. The sorted or isolated CD4+, CD8+ and CD8+ TEMRA cells had a purity of 90% or higher. RNA was extracted using the RNeasy kit, and about 0.45 to 1 microgram was reverse transcribed with random hexamers. TCR beta CDR3 regions were amplified with the immunoSEQ multiplex PCR assay covering 54 Vbeta and 13 Jbeta segments. Bias from PCR amplification was corrected by using a synthetic template baseline for primer optimization and for computational correction. The paper's data handling went like this. Reads were annotated to V, D and J genes according to IMGT and were analyzed with immunoSEQ Analyzer, with only productive sequences retained. Clonality was calculated as one minus the Shannon entropy normalized by log2 of the number of productive unique sequences. For each patient and control, public and private clones were evaluated within the 100 most prevalent clones. A clone was defined as Susac-specific if it was absent from the healthy and MS cohorts, from roughly 980 published viral clones and from other ImmuneACCESS disease sequences. The raw public reads went through TCRdb reprocessing: fastp at Q25, MiXCR clone calling, in-frame beta chains kept. Rows with one shared CDR3 protein collapse into an entry with the most common genes and DNA. The authors' filters were not applied to this entry. The sample table holds approximately 190,000 distinct CDR3 sequences, of which approximately 94% were seen once. More than 0.08% of the sample is held by the ten biggest clonotypes.

Based on the germline V gene, the CDR1 and CDR2 sequences are MGHRA and YSYEKL. Unmatched junction bases come to 7, with V trimmed by 3 bases and J by 7 bases. Taken from cysteine to phenylalanine, the CDR3 has 14 residues. The sequence is cut down to CDR3 DNA, 42 bases in frame from base 1. Of note for this clonotype: Its antigen is currently not known. Per-base quality was not reported, and no clone a single base away is much larger than it.

The sequenced sample consisted of CD4+ T cells from PBMCs. The source of this sequence is a human donor with Susac syndrome. Recombination linked TRBV4-1 to TRBJ1-2, with 8 junctional bases fitting TRBD1. The base sequence is TGCGCCAGCAGCCATAACGGACAGGGCGGTGGCTACACCTTC. This encodes CASSHNGQGGGYTF.